The clone carrying this T cell receptor (beta chain) was found many times. Its antigen is unidentified. The study excluded patients with uncontrolled infection, other autoimmune disease, pregnancy or lactation. Thyroid ultrasound, orbital computed tomography, clinical symptoms, and serum thyroxine and TRAb underpinned diagnoses. PBMCs were sourced from about 10 ml fresh peripheral blood. Trimming left V 5 bases short and J 4 bases short, with 18 bases between. The germline V gene has CDR1 SGHTA and CDR2 FQGNSA. The CDR3 extends over 16 amino acids. The sample is drawn from a study of T cells in Graves' hyperthyroidism and ophthalmopathy. Broader study findings: Appearing also in blood were most of the thyroid clonotypes expanded above 0.001.

From RNA transcripts, TCR beta CDR3 regions were amplified. During a first-round RT-PCR of the TCR CDR3, the HTBI primer set was used. Using its own MiXCR run on the multiplex PCR reads, TCRdb lists one record per CDR3 protein. Of about 350,000 distinct CDR3 sequences listed, roughly an eighth are singletons. The TCR was taken from a woman aged 40 to 50 with Graves' ophthalmopathy. The gene calls are TRBV7-2 and TRBJ1-5, with D possibly matching TRBD1 (5 bases). The material sequenced was blood. The CDR3, as DNA: TGTGCCAGCAGCCTAGATGGGGGGGTGAAAAATCAGCCCCAGCATTTT. Translating gives CASSLDGGVKNQPQHF. The full variable domain, with the rest looked up from reference TRBV7-2 and TRBJ1-5, is GAGVSQSPSNKVTEKGKDVELRCDPISGHTALYWYRQSLGQGLEFLIYFQGNSAPDKSGLPSDRFSAERTGGSVSTLTIQRTQQEDSAVYLCASSLDGGVKNQPQHFGDGTRLSIL.